Presented here are 3 T cell receptor beta chains from one specimen sequenced in a study of a mutant IDH1 vaccine in newly diagnosed glioma. Using immunoSEQ multiplex PCR, the repertoire was profiled, and TCRdb retains in-frame clones only, with some absent. The sample includes about 44,000 clones, 91% of them seen just once. These receptors' antigens are unknown. Indicated time point: week 23, last vaccination. Each dose of the vaccine consisted of 300 ug of mutant IDH1 20-mer peptide, with topical imiquimod. The source was PBMCs, collected from a glioma patient whose treatment included an IDH1 peptide vaccine. Receptor source: a man in his fifties or sixties with glioma.

The rearrangement links TRBV7-2 to TRBJ1-1; D gene uncertain. The CDR3 loop spans 16 amino acids. Per germline, CDR1 SGHTA and CDR2 FQGNSA. With 3 bases removed from V and 0 bases from J, the gap between germline ends came to 14 bases. This CDR3 reads CASSFRTAGMNTEAFF. CDR3 DNA sequence: TGTGCCAGCAGCTTTCGGACTGCCGGGATGAACACTGAAGCTTTCTTT.

In DNA form, the CDR3 reads TGCGCCAGCAGCCGGAACAGGGGGCTTGGCGCCAAAAACATTCAGTACTTC. Protein sequence: CASSRNRGLGAKNIQYF. The chain combines TRBV5-1 with TRBJ2-4; 9 nucleotides align to TRBD1. Germline CDR1 is SGHRS and CDR2 is YFSETQ. The CDR3 consists of 17 residues. The V gene end was trimmed by 4 bases and the J gene end by 1 base; junction bases not matched to a gene: 9.

CDR3 in DNA: TGTGCCAGCAGTGAATTGGGGGGGAAGTCGGTTCAGCCCCAGCATTTT. The encoded protein is CASSELGGKSVQPQHF. The rearrangement joins TRBV25-1 to TRBJ1-5; weak D call: TRBD1 (5 bases). There are 16 residues in the CDR3. CDR1 and CDR2 (germline): MGHDK, SYGVNS. V was cut by 1 base and J by 6 bases, with 16 bases left in between.